The present TCR beta chain was sequenced within a study of shared clonotypes between healthy human individuals. CD45RO-negative cells were positively selected for CCR7, leaving out terminally differentiated effector memory CD45RA+ cells. The germline V and J ends were trimmed by 2 bases and 0 bases, with 11 bases remaining between them. This CDR3 spans 15 amino acids. The germline CDR1 and CDR2 sequences are MDHEN and SYDVKM. Profiling relied on immunoSEQ multiplex PCR, and the TCRdb table lists in-frame clones only, not all of them. The table records hundreds of thousands of clones, 98% of them present only once.

Material for sequencing was naive CD8+ T cells sorted from blood. The clonotype was recovered from a man younger than 40 in good health. The rearrangement joins TRBV28 to TRBJ2-7; D is unclear. DNA for the CDR3: TGTGCCAGCAGTTTAGGTTCCTGGGTCTCCTACGAGCAGTACTTC. The encoded protein is CASSLGSWVSYEQYF.